This note documents a single T cell receptor beta chain sequence. The antigen is unknown. The study ran its PCR with 60 Vbeta and 13 Jbeta primers. This table comes from immunoSEQ multiplex PCR, and its TCRdb copy is limited to in-frame clones, with some not included. Here the sample spans roughly 190,000 clones, 62% being singletons. Germline assignment: CDR1 SGDLS and CDR2 YYNGEE. This CDR3 region has 16 residues. J lost 4 bases, V lost 4 bases, and 9 bases had no gene match. The data were obtained in a study of cytomegalovirus exposure and HLA in healthy donors. General observations from the study: Further analysis was carried out later, and it showed several of the most significant clusters appearing linked to common viral pathogens.

Sequencing was performed on PBMCs. The chain uses TRBV9 and TRBJ2-2; 8 nucleotides line up with TRBD2. The receptor was derived from a man aged 35 to 55 in good health and CMV-seronegative. As DNA, the CDR3 is TGTGCCAGCAGCCCACCGGGACTAGAGGGCACCGGGGAGCTGTTTTTT. Translation: CASSPPGLEGTGELFF.